The 27 T cell receptor beta chains below all came from one sample that was sequenced in a study of blood T cell repertoires in COVID-19. Generated by immunoSEQ multiplex PCR, the TCRdb table keeps only in-frame clones and is missing some. Of more than 95,000 clones in the sample, roughly 80% are singletons; the top ten hold 15%. The sample consisted of peripheral blood. The receptors stem from an elderly woman with acute or convalescent COVID-19.

The chain couples TRBV11-2 to TRBJ2-7; 9 bases match TRBD2. This CDR3 has 13 amino acids. Looked up from germline, CDR1 is SGHAT and CDR2 is FQNNGV. The J segment lost 5 bases and the V segment lost 6 bases, leaving 5 bases of the junction unmatched. CDR3 DNA: TGTGCCAGCAGGGCTAGCGGGGCACACGAGCAGTACTTC. Its protein product is CASRASGAHEQYF.

The genes are TRBV24-1 and TRBJ1-5; D ambiguous. CDR3 size: 12 residues. Germline CDR1 KGHDR, CDR2 SFDVKD. V was trimmed by 9 bases and J by 5 bases, leaving 10 bases between them. For the CDR3, the DNA is TGTGCCACCGGAGACGGTGATCAGCCCCAGCATTTT. Translating it yields CATGDGDQPQHF.

The CDR3 DNA reads as TGTGCCAGCAGTTTACTGGGGCCCAGCTCTGGGGCCAACGTCCTGACTTTC. Protein sequence: CASSLLGPSSGANVLTF. V is TRBV27 and J is TRBJ2-6, with D perhaps matching TRBD1 (5 bases). Per germline, CDR1 MNHEY and CDR2 SMNVEV (reference sequence). The length of the CDR3 is 17 residues. V gave up 2 bases and J gave up 0 bases, with 11 bases separating them.

The genes are TRBV15 and TRBJ1-5; 8 bases align to TRBD1. After removal of 3 bases from V and 6 bases from J, the junction contained 10 bases not matched to a gene. This CDR3 comprises 16 residues. The germline V gene has CDR1 LNHNV and CDR2 YYDKDF (reference sequence). The CDR3 loop reads CATSSPTGGRSQPQHF. CDR3 nucleotides: TGTGCCACCAGCAGCCCTACAGGGGGAAGGTCTCAGCCCCAGCATTTT.

This clone was observed a few times. This sequence joins TRBV3-1 (or the pseudogene TRBV3-2) and TRBJ2-1, with 10 positions matching TRBD1. Germline V gene data show CDR1 as LGHDT and CDR2 as YNNKEL (reference sequence). The CDR3 consists of 16 residues. With V trimmed by 4 bases and J by 4 bases, 7 bases remained unmatched. The CDR3 region is CASSPEGTGAYNEQFF. DNA of the CDR3: TGTGCCAGCAGCCCAGAAGGGACAGGGGCTTACAATGAGCAGTTCTTC.

The V call is TRBV21-1, the J call TRBJ1-4. TRBV21-1 is reported as a pseudogene. The CDR3 is 16 amino acids. CDR3 DNA: TGTGCCAGCAGCAAAGATGAGGGTCTTTGGGGTGAAAAACTGTTTTTT. Translated: CASSKDEGLWGEKLFF.

The CDR3, as DNA: TGTGCCAGCAGTGGAAGCAGCGGGAGGAAGGATACGCAGTATTTT. Its translation: CASSGSSGRKDTQYF. The rearrangement links TRBV2 to TRBJ2-3; 9 nucleotides line up with TRBD2. Trimming took 4 bases from V and 6 from J; bases not matched to a gene: 8. The CDR3 sequence is 15 residues long. CDR1 is SNHLY, CDR2 FYNNEI, per germline.

This chain uses TRBV7-9 with TRBJ1-3; D not certain. The CDR3 sequence is 13 residues long. Germline V gene lookup returns CDR1 SEHNR and CDR2 FQNEAQ (reference sequence). Trimming took off 5 bases at V and 5 bases at J, with 10 bases between the two ends. CDR3 protein: CASSRGSRNTIYF. The CDR3 DNA sequence: TGTGCCAGCAGCCGAGGGAGCCGAAACACCATATATTTT.

The CDR3 coding sequence is TGTGCCTGGAGTGTAACCGGGATTCCCGGGGAGCTGTTTTTT. Its protein product is CAWSVTGIPGELFF. The V and J genes are TRBV30 and TRBJ2-2, with D possibly being TRBD2 (5 bases). CDR1 and CDR2 from the germline V gene are GTSNPN and SVGIG (reference sequence). V was cut by 0 bases and J by 6 bases, with 11 bases left in between. The CDR3 contains 14 residues.

V is TRBV29-1 and J is TRBJ1-2; 10 nucleotides match TRBD1. Germline-derived CDR1 and CDR2 are SQVTM and ANQGSEA. V trimming: 7 bases; J trimming: 2 bases; junction bases outside the gene matches: 1. The CDR3 is 12 residues long. CDR3 nucleotide sequence: TGCAGCGGACAGGGGGCAAACTATGGCTACACCTTC. As protein: CSGQGANYGYTF.

This chain connects TRBV10-1 to TRBJ1-1; D may be TRBD1 (5 bases). V shed 7 bases and J shed 3 bases, with 12 bases lying between them. CDR1 is WNHNN, CDR2 SYGVQD, per germline (reference sequence). CDR3 length: 13 residues. The CDR3 bases are TGCGCCAGCAAGAGGATAGGGGACACTGAAGCTTTCTTT. Protein: CASKRIGDTEAFF.

This chain links TRBV5-1 with TRBJ2-2, with TRBD1 matching 8 bases. This CDR3 spans 15 amino acids. CDR1 SGHRS and CDR2 YFSETQ come from the germline V gene. V lost 6 bases and J lost 4; bases outside the gene matches: 8. CDR3 coding DNA: TGCGCCAGCACTATATCCCAGGGGGCCACCGGGGAGCTGTTTTTT. Amino acids: CASTISQGATGELFF.

The J gene is TRBJ2-2, the V gene TRBV5-1; 7 nucleotides agree with TRBD1. The V gene's germline CDR1 is SGHRS and CDR2 YFSETQ. The ends lost 4 bases at V and 3 bases at J; junction bases unmatched: 6. The CDR3 is made up of 15 amino acids. The CDR3 region has the DNA TGCGCCAGCAGCCCGGGACAGCAACACACCGGGGAGCTGTTTTTT. Translation gives CASSPGQQHTGELFF.

This clone was seen only once. The chain combines TRBV28 with TRBJ2-5; TRBD1 is a possible D gene (6 bases). The V gene lost 6 bases and the J gene lost 5 bases, with 19 bases spanning the gap. The CDR3 runs 15 residues. Germline loops: CDR1 MDHEN, CDR2 SYDVKM. The CDR3 nucleotides are TGTGCCAGCAGAAAGGGTGGTGGACAGCTGGAGACCCAGTACTTC. Encoded protein: CASRKGGGQLETQYF.

The chain joins TRBV4-3 to TRBJ1-2; D remains ambiguous. From germline, CDR1 is LGHNA and CDR2 YSLEER. The CDR3 sequence is 13 residues long. V was pared by 0 bases and J by 8 bases, with 10 bases between. CDR3 DNA sequence: TGCGCCAGCAGCCAAGATTACCGGAGCGGCTACACCTTC. It yields the protein CASSQDYRSGYTF.

The chain uses TRBV7-2 and TRBJ2-3, with 7 bases fitting TRBD2. J lost 5 bases, V lost 3 bases, and 11 bases had no gene match. The germline V gene encodes CDR1 SGHTA and CDR2 FQGNSA. The length of the CDR3 is 16 residues. CDR3: CASSFDPGLWGDTQYF. CDR3 coding DNA: TGTGCCAGCAGCTTCGACCCGGGACTATGGGGAGATACGCAGTATTTT. Drawing the rest from reference TRBV7-2 and TRBJ2-3, the complete variable domain is GAGVSQSPSNKVTEKGKDVELRCDPISGHTALYWYRQSLGQGLEFLIYFQGNSAPDKSGLPSDRFSAERTGGSVSTLTIQRTQQEDSAVYLCASSFDPGLWGDTQYFGPGTRLTVL.

V and J are TRBV6-8 and TRBJ1-2, with a possible D match to TRBD1 (6 bases). CDR3 length: 14 residues. V lost 0 bases to trimming and J lost 5 bases, with 10 bases between them. Germline CDR1 reads MNHGY; CDR2 reads SAAAGT. The CDR3 loop reads CASSYSGAGYGYTF. As DNA, the CDR3 is TGTGCCAGCAGTTACTCGGGGGCAGGGTATGGCTACACCTTC.

The V and J genes are TRBV27 and TRBJ2-2; D call uncertain. V was pared by 5 bases and J by 7 bases, with 8 bases between. The germline V gene encodes CDR1 MNHEY and CDR2 SMNVEV (reference sequence). CDR3 length: 12 amino acids. The CDR3 sequence: CASSLRYGELFF. CDR3 in DNA: TGTGCCAGCAGTCTCCGCTACGGGGAGCTGTTTTTT.

The rearrangement joins TRBV5-1 to TRBJ2-3; tentatively, D is TRBD2 (5 bases). Germline V gives CDR1 SGHRS, CDR2 YFSETQ. CDR3 length equals 15 residues. With 0 bases removed from V and 3 bases from J, the gap between germline ends came to 11 bases. CDR3 bases: TGCGCCAGCAGCTTGGCGGGGTCTGGGACAGATACGCAGTATTTT. Residues: CASSLAGSGTDTQYF.

The chain employs TRBV2 and TRBJ1-2, with TRBD1 matching over 10 bases. This CDR3 comprises 15 residues. V was clipped by 7 bases and J by 8 bases; unmatched bases: 13. Germline CDR1 is SNHLY and CDR2 is FYNNEI. DNA for the CDR3: TGTGCCAGCATGCCACGGACAGGGGGTTCAAGCGGCTACACCTTC. As protein: CASMPRTGGSSGYTF. The whole variable domain, remainder taken from reference TRBV2 and TRBJ1-2, is EPEVTQTPSHQVTQMGQEVILRCVPISNHLYFYWYRQILGQKVEFLVSFYNNEISEKSEIFDDQFSVERPDGSNFTLKIRSTKLEDSAMYFCASMPRTGGSSGYTFGSGTRLTVV.

This rearrangement joins TRBV5-1 to TRBJ2-2; tentative D call: TRBD2 (5 bases). The CDR3 is 14 amino acids. The germline V and J ends were trimmed by 7 bases and 3 bases, with 13 bases remaining between them. CDR1 and CDR2 from the germline V gene are SGHRS and YFSETQ. CDR3 sequence reads: CASLAGGDTGELFF. CDR3 in DNA: TGCGCCAGCCTGGCGGGTGGGGACACCGGGGAGCTGTTTTTT.

This clone came up many times. CDR3 sequence (DNA): TGCGCCAGCAGCCAAGAAGTTTCCCCCGGTCCCGGCTACACCTTC. It is translated as CASSQEVSPGPGYTF. The chain uses TRBV4-1 and TRBJ1-2; D unclear. V lost 0 bases and J 8 bases, leaving 16 bases between the germline ends. The CDR3 spans 15 residues. CDR1 MGHRA and CDR2 YSYEKL come from the germline V gene.

The V gene is TRBV6-5, the J gene TRBJ2-5; 7 nucleotides align to TRBD2. The V segment lost 5 bases and the J segment 2 bases; nucleotides outside the gene matches: 5. The length of the CDR3 is 14 residues. Germline V CDR1 and CDR2: MNHEY, SVGAGI. The CDR3 DNA reads TGTGCCAGCAGTCTTGGCGGGGGACAAGAGACCCAGTACTTC. It codes for CASSLGGGQETQYF.

The chain recombines TRBV7-2 with TRBJ1-2; 7 bases are shared with TRBD1. V dropped 5 bases and J dropped 4; count of bases not matched to a gene: 10. This CDR3 is 15 amino acids long. The germline gives CDR1 SGHTA, CDR2 FQGNSA. The CDR3 loop reads CASSPGTVEGYGYTF. The CDR3 DNA reads TGTGCCAGCAGCCCCGGGACAGTTGAGGGCTATGGCTACACCTTC. Drawing the rest from reference TRBV7-2 and TRBJ1-2, the complete variable domain is GAGVSQSPSNKVTEKGKDVELRCDPISGHTALYWYRQSLGQGLEFLIYFQGNSAPDKSGLPSDRFSAERTGGSVSTLTIQRTQQEDSAVYLCASSPGTVEGYGYTFGSGTRLTVV.

The chain employs TRBV19 and TRBJ2-6; D is perhaps TRBD2 (5 bases). The CDR3 has 13 residues. Germline V gives CDR1 LNHDA, CDR2 SQIVND (reference sequence). V was clipped by 10 bases and J by 1 base, with 8 bases between them. The DNA for the CDR3 is TGTGCCACCGAGGGATCTGGGGCCAACGTCCTGACTTTC. Translated, it gives CATEGSGANVLTF.

The gene calls are TRBV19 and TRBJ2-2; 12 bases fit TRBD2. The CDR3 spans 17 residues. The V and J ends lost 4 bases and 4 bases, in that order; junction bases with no gene match: 7. Looked up from germline, CDR1 is LNHDA and CDR2 is SQIVND (reference sequence). CDR3 in amino acids: CASSSSPSGRATGELFF. CDR3 bases: TGTGCCAGTAGTAGTTCCCCTAGCGGGAGGGCCACCGGGGAGCTGTTTTTT. The full variable domain, with the rest looked up from reference TRBV19 and TRBJ2-2, is DGGITQSPKYLFRKEGQNVTLSCEQNLNHDAMYWYRQDPGQGLRLIYYSQIVNDFQKGDIAEGYSVSREKKESFPLTVTSAQKNPTAFYLCASSSSPSGRATGELFFGEGSRLTVL.

The chain uses TRBV3-1 (or the pseudogene TRBV3-2) and TRBJ1-2; a weak D match, TRBD1 (5 bases). Germline V gene lookup returns CDR1 LGHDT and CDR2 YNNKEL (reference sequence). V lost 9 bases to trimming and J lost 5 bases, with 22 bases between them. The CDR3 totals 15 residues. The CDR3 protein is CASTATGRAGYGYTF. The CDR3 region has the DNA TGTGCCAGTACAGCTACGGGCAGGGCAGGTTATGGCTACACCTTC.